Listed below are T cell receptor beta chains from one sample, sequenced in a study of T cells after yellow fever vaccination. TCRdb analysed the 5' RACE reads with MiXCR anew, one entry per CDR3 protein. The table includes 300,000 to 400,000 distinct CDR3 sequences, 8.7% detected once. Here the sequenced sample was PBMCs, taken on the day of the first yellow fever vaccination. These receptors were taken from a man aged 18 to 35 who received the YFV17D yellow fever vaccine. Both conserved end residues are part of each CDR3. Fields, in order: V gene, D gene, clone size, J gene, CDR3 length, CDR3 protein, CDR3 DNA. D genes are given only for firm matches. The size field is filled for only some rows; it gives once, few, many or a size class.

TRBV15	TRBD1	NA	TRBJ1-6	18	CATSRDLVGTGLVSPLHF	TGTGCCACCAGCAGAGATCTGGTGGGGACAGGGCTTGTGTCACCCCTCCACTTT
TRBV12-3/TRBV12-4	TRBD1	many	TRBJ1-5	15	CASSLRGRGNQPQHF	TGTGCCAGCAGCCTCAGGGGGAGGGGAAATCAGCCCCAGCATTTT
TRBV27	TRBD2	NA	TRBJ2-7	14	CASSYGTTSYEQYF	TGTGCCAGCAGTTATGGGACTACCTCCTACGAGCAGTACTTC
TRBV18	NA	few	TRBJ2-5	13	CASSPPEGNTQYF	TGTGCCAGCTCACCACCCGAGGGAAATACCCAGTACTTC
TRBV30	NA	few	TRBJ1-3	15	CAWSALQDVGNTIYF	TGTGCCTGGAGTGCCTTACAGGACGTCGGAAACACCATATATTTT
TRBV4-3	NA	once	TRBJ2-2	17	CASSQELQGRDTGEQFF	TGCGCCAGCAGCCAAGAGCTTCAGGGTCGGGACACCGGGGAGCAGTTTTTT
TRBV4-1	TRBD1	few	TRBJ1-5	18	CASSPQGQGAFGNQPQHF	TGCGCCAGCAGCCCTCAGGGACAGGGGGCATTCGGGAATCAGCCCCAGCATTTT
TRBV4-3	NA	few	TRBJ2-3	15	CASSQQSFTTDTQYF	TGCGCCAGCAGCCAACAATCGTTTACCACAGATACGCAGTATTTT
TRBV15	NA	many	TRBJ2-7	16	CATSREKGAVIYEQYF	TGTGCCACCAGCAGAGAAAAAGGGGCGGTCATCTACGAGCAGTACTTC
TRBV27	NA	NA	TRBJ2-4	14	CASRRTAAKNIQYF	TGTGCCAGCAGGCGGACAGCTGCCAAAAACATTCAGTACTTC
TRBV6-1	NA	few	TRBJ1-2	15	CASSEAGRYPGGYTF	TGTGCCAGCAGTGAAGCAGGGAGATACCCGGGAGGCTACACCTTC
TRBV10-3	TRBD1	NA	TRBJ2-7	12	CAISTGVYEQYF	TGTGCCATCAGTACAGGGGTTTACGAGCAGTACTTC
TRBV11-2	TRBD2	few	TRBJ2-7	18	CASSPPAGLAGGPYEQYF	TGTGCCAGCAGCCCTCCTGCAGGACTAGCGGGGGGTCCCTACGAGCAGTACTTC
TRBV7-9	TRBD2	NA	TRBJ2-5	15	CASSLTSGGGETQYF	TGTGCCAGCAGCTTAACCAGCGGGGGCGGGGAGACCCAGTACTTC
TRBV5-1	NA	few	TRBJ1-2	13	CASSLDGQSGYTF	TGCGCCAGCAGCTTGGACGGACAGAGTGGCTACACCTTC
TRBV12-3/TRBV12-4	NA	few	TRBJ1-1	13	CASSLSGDWKAFF	TGTGCCAGCAGTTTAAGTGGGGATTGGAAAGCTTTCTTT